This is a list of T cell receptor beta chains from one sample in a study of blood T cells in healthy people across ages. MiXCR, applied by TCRdb to the 5' RACE reads, yields one record per CDR3 protein. The sample includes under 2,000,000 distinct CDR3 sequences, about 49% seen only once; the top ten take roughly 2%. Material for sequencing was blood. All receptors come from a woman aged 40 to 50 in good health. Both conserved end residues are trimmed from each CDR3.

j_gene | v_gene | CDR3aa
TRBJ2-5 | TRBV4-2 | ASSQDWGGVVETQY
TRBJ2-5 | TRBV7-7 | ASSLAARLQETQY
TRBJ1-1 | TRBV24-1 | ATSDNTGGENTEAF
TRBJ2-3 | TRBV9 | ASSVVGTGRGTDTQY
TRBJ2-1 | TRBV2 | ASRIGDNEQF
TRBJ2-3 | TRBV25-1 | ASSANNTDTQY
TRBJ1-2 | TRBV2 | ASSEPGAQGYGYT
TRBJ2-5 | TRBV27 | ASSLGMTETQY
TRBJ1-1 | TRBV6-1 | ASSEKGNTEAF
TRBJ2-3 | TRBV28 | ASFPRGLAGRTRTDTQY
TRBJ2-1 | TRBV6-6 | ASSSHSLSYNEQF
TRBJ2-7 | TRBV5-4 | ASSPRFLGPSSYEQY
TRBJ1-1 | TRBV20-1 | SARRPTGQSPEAF
TRBJ1-6 | TRBV12-3/TRBV12-4 | ASRAQGWNSPLH
TRBJ1-2 | TRBV29-1 | SVEDRGLYGYT
TRBJ2-4 | TRBV20-1 | SARDIRVAKNIQY
TRBJ2-3 | TRBV20-1 | SASDGGTDTQY
TRBJ2-1 | TRBV4-2 | ASSQELAGSVNEQF
TRBJ2-7 | TRBV14 | ASSQGDRGDYEQY
TRBJ1-2 | TRBV7-8 | ASGQDYGYT
TRBJ2-1 | TRBV7-2 | ASSFRRGSSYNEQF
TRBJ2-1 | TRBV6-6 | ASSYPGLAGEQF
- | TRBV29-1 | SVEPENLQETQF
- | TRBV20-1 | SASLMGETQY
TRBJ2-3 | TRBV13 | ASSLEGQVAGGYTDTQY
TRBJ1-5 | TRBV19 | ASNFRANQPQH
TRBJ2-1 | TRBV6-2/TRBV6-3 | ASTAGRYSYNEQF
TRBJ2-1 | TRBV7-3 | ASSLSRGDRNEQF
TRBJ1-6 | TRBV2 | ASSDATSYNSPLH
TRBJ2-1 | TRBV6-2/TRBV6-3 | ASSLSVGWNEQF
TRBJ2-1 | TRBV5-1 | ASTRTSGNNEQF
TRBJ2-1 | TRBV6-5 | ASSLQVTNEQF
TRBJ1-2 | TRBV12-5 | ASGLEQGFGGGYT
TRBJ2-3 | TRBV28 | ASRLIGQGKSDTQY
TRBJ2-1 | TRBV6-5 | ASSYTGTVPPDGQF
TRBJ1-2 | TRBV7-9 | ASSGQTFYGYT
TRBJ2-7 | TRBV20-1 | SAHERGASYEQY
TRBJ2-7 | TRBV5-1 | AISLASSGGPYEQY
TRBJ2-6 | TRBV24-1 | ATSDPTGGANVLT
TRBJ2-3 | TRBV6-6 | ASRPSTGGGTDTQY
TRBJ1-5 | TRBV20-1 | SAAIAMGRGRQPQH
TRBJ2-5 | TRBV12-3/TRBV12-4 | ASSLVASGGSETQY
TRBJ1-2 | TRBV13 | ACSFSTGGSDYGYT
TRBJ2-3 | TRBV7-9 | ASSKRGIPTDTQY
TRBJ1-1 | TRBV18 | ASLKETEAF
TRBJ1-6 | TRBV7-8 | ASSATVSSYNSPLH
TRBJ2-1 | TRBV4-3 | ASSHSRTGREQF
TRBJ1-5 | TRBV6-2/TRBV6-3 | ASSYIQTNQPQH
TRBJ1-1 | TRBV29-1 | SVRTRGTEAF
TRBJ1-6 | TRBV20-1 | SARPEGGSYNSPLH
TRBJ2-7 | TRBV7-2 | ASSLGLGRLYEQY